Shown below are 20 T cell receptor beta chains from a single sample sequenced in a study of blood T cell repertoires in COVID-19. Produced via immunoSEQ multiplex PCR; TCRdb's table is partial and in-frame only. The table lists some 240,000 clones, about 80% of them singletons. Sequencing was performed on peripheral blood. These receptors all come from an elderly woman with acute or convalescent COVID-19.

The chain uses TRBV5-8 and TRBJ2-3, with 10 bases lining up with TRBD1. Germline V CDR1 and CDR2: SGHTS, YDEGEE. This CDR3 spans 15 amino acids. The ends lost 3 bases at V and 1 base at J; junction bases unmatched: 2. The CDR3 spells CASSWGTGGTDTQYF. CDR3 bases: TGTGCCAGCAGCTGGGGGACAGGGGGCACAGATACGCAGTATTTT.

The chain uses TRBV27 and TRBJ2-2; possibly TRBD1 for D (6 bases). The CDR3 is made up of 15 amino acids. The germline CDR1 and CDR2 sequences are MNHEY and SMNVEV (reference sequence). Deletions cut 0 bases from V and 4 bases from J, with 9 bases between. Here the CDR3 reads CASSLSARGTGELFF. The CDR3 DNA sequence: TGTGCCAGCAGTTTATCAGCCAGGGGCACCGGGGAGCTGTTTTTT.

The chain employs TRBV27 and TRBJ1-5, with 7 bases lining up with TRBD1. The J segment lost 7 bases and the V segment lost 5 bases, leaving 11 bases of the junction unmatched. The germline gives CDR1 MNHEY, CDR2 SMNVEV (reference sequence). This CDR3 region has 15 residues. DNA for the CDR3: TGTGCCAGCAGTCCCGAACGGGACAGATACCAGCCCCAGCATTTT. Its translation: CASSPERDRYQPQHF.

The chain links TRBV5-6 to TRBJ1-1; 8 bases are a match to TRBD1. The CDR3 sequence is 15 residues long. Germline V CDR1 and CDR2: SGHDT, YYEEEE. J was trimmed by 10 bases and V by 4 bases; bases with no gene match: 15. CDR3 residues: CASSMDRVIKPGAFF. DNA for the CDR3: TGTGCCAGCAGCATGGACAGGGTGATCAAACCGGGAGCTTTCTTT.

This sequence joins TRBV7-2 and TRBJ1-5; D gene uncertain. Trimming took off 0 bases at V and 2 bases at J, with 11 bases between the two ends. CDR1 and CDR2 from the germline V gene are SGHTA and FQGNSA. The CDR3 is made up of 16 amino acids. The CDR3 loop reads CASSLAGAVGNQPQHF. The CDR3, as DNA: TGTGCCAGCAGCTTAGCGGGCGCCGTGGGCAATCAGCCCCAGCATTTT. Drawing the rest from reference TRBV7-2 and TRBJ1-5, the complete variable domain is GAGVSQSPSNKVTEKGKDVELRCDPISGHTALYWYRQSLGQGLEFLIYFQGNSAPDKSGLPSDRFSAERTGGSVSTLTIQRTQQEDSAVYLCASSLAGAVGNQPQHFGDGTRLSIL.

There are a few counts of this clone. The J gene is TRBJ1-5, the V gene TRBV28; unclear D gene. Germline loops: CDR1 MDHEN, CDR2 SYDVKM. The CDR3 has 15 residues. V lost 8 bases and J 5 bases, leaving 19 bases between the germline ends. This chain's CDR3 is CASADWREEYQPQHF. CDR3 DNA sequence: TGTGCCAGCGCCGACTGGAGAGAGGAGTATCAGCCCCAGCATTTT.

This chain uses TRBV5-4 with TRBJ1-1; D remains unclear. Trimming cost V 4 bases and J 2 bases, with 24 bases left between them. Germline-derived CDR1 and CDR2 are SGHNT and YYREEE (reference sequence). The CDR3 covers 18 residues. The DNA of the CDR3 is TGTGCCAGCAGCCCGGGTGGGCGGGGTCCTACCTTTAACACTGAAGCTTTCTTT. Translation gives CASSPGGRGPTFNTEAFF.

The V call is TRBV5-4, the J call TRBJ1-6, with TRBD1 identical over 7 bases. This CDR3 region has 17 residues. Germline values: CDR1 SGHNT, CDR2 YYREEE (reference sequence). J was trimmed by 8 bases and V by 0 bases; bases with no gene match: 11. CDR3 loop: CASSLEPRTGLHSPLHF. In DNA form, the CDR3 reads TGTGCCAGCAGCTTGGAGCCGCGGACAGGCCTTCATTCACCCCTCCACTTT.

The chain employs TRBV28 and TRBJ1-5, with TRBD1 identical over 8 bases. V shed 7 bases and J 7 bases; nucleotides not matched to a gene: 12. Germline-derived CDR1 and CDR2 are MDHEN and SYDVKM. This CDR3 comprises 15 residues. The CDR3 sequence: CASTSPDREGQPQHF. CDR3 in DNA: TGTGCCAGCACCTCGCCGGACAGGGAAGGACAGCCCCAGCATTTT.

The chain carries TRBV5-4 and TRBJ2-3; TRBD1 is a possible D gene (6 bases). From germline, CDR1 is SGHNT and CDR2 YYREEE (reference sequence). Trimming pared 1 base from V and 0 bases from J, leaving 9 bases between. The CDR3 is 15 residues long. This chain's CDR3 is CASSLRTESTDTQYF. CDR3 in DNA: TGTGCCAGCAGCTTGCGGACAGAGAGCACAGATACGCAGTATTTT.

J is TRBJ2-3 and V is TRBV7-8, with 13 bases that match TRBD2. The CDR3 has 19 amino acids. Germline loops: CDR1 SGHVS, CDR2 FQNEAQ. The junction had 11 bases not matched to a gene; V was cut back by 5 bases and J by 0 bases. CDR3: CASSPTRLAGGPSTDTQYF. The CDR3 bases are TGTGCCAGCAGCCCCACCCGACTAGCGGGGGGACCTAGCACAGATACGCAGTATTTT.

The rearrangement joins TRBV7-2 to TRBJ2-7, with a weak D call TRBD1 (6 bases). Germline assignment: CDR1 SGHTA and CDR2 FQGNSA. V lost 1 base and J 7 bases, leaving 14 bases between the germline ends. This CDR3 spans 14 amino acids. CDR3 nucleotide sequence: TGTGCCAGCAGCTTAGGTGGCAGGGGTGGGGAGCAGTACTTC. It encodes CASSLGGRGGEQYF.

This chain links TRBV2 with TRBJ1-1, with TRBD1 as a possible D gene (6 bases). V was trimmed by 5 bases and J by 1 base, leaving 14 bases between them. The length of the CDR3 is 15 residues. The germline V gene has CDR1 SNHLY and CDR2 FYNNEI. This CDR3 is CASSTRGDWNTEAFF. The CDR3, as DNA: TGTGCCAGCAGTACCAGGGGAGATTGGAACACTGAAGCTTTCTTT.

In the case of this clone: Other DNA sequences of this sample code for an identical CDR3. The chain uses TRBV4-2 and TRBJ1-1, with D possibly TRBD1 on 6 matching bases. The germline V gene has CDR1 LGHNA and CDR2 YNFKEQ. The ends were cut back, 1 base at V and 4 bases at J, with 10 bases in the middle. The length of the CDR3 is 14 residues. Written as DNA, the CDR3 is TGTGCCAGCAGCCAAGGGGGGGGCCGCACTGAAGCTTTCTTT. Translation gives CASSQGGGRTEAFF.

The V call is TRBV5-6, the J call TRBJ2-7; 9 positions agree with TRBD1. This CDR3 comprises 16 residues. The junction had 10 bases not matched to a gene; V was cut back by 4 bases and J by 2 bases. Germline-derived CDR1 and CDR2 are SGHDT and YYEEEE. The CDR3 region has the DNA TGTGCCAGCAGCCCATCCGGGGGACAGGGCGCCTACGAGCAGTACTTC. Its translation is CASSPSGGQGAYEQYF.

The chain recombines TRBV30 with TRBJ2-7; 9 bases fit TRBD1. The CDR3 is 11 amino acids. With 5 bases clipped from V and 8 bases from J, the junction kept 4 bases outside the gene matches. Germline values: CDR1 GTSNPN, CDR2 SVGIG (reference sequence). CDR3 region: CAWGGQGQQYF. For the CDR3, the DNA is TGTGCCTGGGGCGGACAGGGGCAGCAGTACTTC.

The CDR3 loop reads CASSFRTQYDEQYF. In nucleotides, the CDR3 is TGTGCCAGCAGTTTTAGGACTCAATACGACGAGCAGTACTTC. V gene TRBV27 combines with J gene TRBJ2-7; D is possibly TRBD2 (5 bases). The CDR3 contains 14 residues. V dropped 3 bases and J dropped 5 bases, with 14 bases sitting between them. The V gene's germline CDR1 is MNHEY and CDR2 SMNVEV (reference sequence).

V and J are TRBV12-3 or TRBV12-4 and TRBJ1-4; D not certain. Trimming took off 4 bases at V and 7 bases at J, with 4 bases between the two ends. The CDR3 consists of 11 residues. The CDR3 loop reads CASSSLEKLFF. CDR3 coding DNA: TGTGCCAGCAGTTCTCTTGAAAAACTGTTTTTT.

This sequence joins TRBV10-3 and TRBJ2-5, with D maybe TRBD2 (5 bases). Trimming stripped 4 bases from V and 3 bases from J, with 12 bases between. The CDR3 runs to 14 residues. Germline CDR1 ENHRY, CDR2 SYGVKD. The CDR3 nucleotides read TGTGCCATCAGTGCCCGGGATACAGAAGAGACCCAGTACTTC. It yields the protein CAISARDTEETQYF.

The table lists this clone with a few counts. The CDR3 region has the DNA TGTGCCAGCAGCTTGAGGAGGACTAGCGGGGAAGATACGCAGTATTTT. It codes for CASSLRRTSGEDTQYF. This chain connects TRBV5-6 to TRBJ2-3; 12 nucleotides line up with TRBD2. Germline V CDR1 and CDR2: SGHDT, YYEEEE. The CDR3 has 16 residues. J was trimmed by 5 bases and V by 1 base; bases with no gene match: 5.